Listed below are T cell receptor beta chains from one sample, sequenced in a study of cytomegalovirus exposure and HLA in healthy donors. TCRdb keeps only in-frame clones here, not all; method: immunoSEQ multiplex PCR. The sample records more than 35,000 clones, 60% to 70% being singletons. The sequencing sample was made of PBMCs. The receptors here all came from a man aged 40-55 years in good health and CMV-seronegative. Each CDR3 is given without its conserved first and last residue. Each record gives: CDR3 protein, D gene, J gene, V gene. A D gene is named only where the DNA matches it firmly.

CDR3 protein: AISGTGTGGLGELF
D gene: TRBD1
J gene: TRBJ2-2
V gene: TRBV10-3

CDR3 protein: ASSLRPNYGYT
D gene: NA
J gene: TRBJ1-2
V gene: TRBV7-9

CDR3 protein: ASSTGTGGYGYT
D gene: TRBD1
J gene: TRBJ1-2
V gene: TRBV27

CDR3 protein: ASSGGQGSGGYT
D gene: TRBD1
J gene: TRBJ1-2
V gene: TRBV9

CDR3 protein: AWTTVNAGNTIY
D gene: NA
J gene: TRBJ1-3
V gene: TRBV30

CDR3 protein: ASSLRRGVDGYT
D gene: NA
J gene: TRBJ1-2
V gene: TRBV5-6

CDR3 protein: ASSYSSGGGDNEQF
D gene: NA
J gene: TRBJ2-1
V gene: TRBV6-5

CDR3 protein: ASSIDRADQPQH
D gene: NA
J gene: TRBJ1-5
V gene: TRBV19

CDR3 protein: ASSLGPGGNTEAF
D gene: NA
J gene: TRBJ1-1
V gene: TRBV5-1

CDR3 protein: ASSLVYGVGTEAF
D gene: NA
J gene: TRBJ1-1
V gene: TRBV7-2

CDR3 protein: AWNRNSLANYGYT
D gene: NA
J gene: TRBJ1-2
V gene: TRBV30

CDR3 protein: ASSFDRVYGYT
D gene: NA
J gene: TRBJ1-2
V gene: TRBV7-2

CDR3 protein: ASSLHNPGGPYEQY
D gene: NA
J gene: TRBJ2-7
V gene: TRBV7-2

CDR3 protein: ASSQDLSGSDYGYT
D gene: NA
J gene: TRBJ1-2
V gene: TRBV4-3

CDR3 protein: ASSDRQIQPQH
D gene: NA
J gene: TRBJ1-5
V gene: TRBV6-1

CDR3 protein: ASRPGWEGPQH
D gene: NA
J gene: TRBJ1-5
V gene: TRBV6-1

CDR3 protein: ASSLAGGSTDTQY
D gene: NA
J gene: TRBJ2-3
V gene: TRBV5-1

CDR3 protein: ASSRDRASQPQH
D gene: TRBD1
J gene: TRBJ1-5
V gene: TRBV28

CDR3 protein: ASSLAGLAGFNEQF
D gene: TRBD2
J gene: TRBJ2-1
V gene: TRBV7-8

CDR3 protein: ASSIGTGVDEQY
D gene: TRBD1
J gene: TRBJ2-7
V gene: TRBV19

CDR3 protein: ASSHDPGGAGYT
D gene: TRBD1
J gene: TRBJ1-2
V gene: TRBV6-5

CDR3 protein: ASSKARDRQRYTEAF
D gene: NA
J gene: TRBJ1-1
V gene: TRBV21-1

CDR3 protein: ASTSSGGADTQY
D gene: TRBD2
J gene: TRBJ2-3
V gene: TRBV25-1

CDR3 protein: ASSMQGQWDTQY
D gene: NA
J gene: TRBJ2-3
V gene: TRBV19

CDR3 protein: ASRGGRDSPMDTQY
D gene: NA
J gene: TRBJ2-3
V gene: TRBV7-2

CDR3 protein: ASRYSHSGNTIY
D gene: NA
J gene: TRBJ1-3
V gene: TRBV6-6

CDR3 protein: ASSDPVEQY
D gene: NA
J gene: TRBJ2-7
V gene: TRBV2

CDR3 protein: SVEQSGLSEAF
D gene: NA
J gene: TRBJ1-1
V gene: TRBV29-1

CDR3 protein: ASSLGQNYGYT
D gene: NA
J gene: TRBJ1-2
V gene: TRBV5-4

CDR3 protein: ASSYTYGTRYGYT
D gene: NA
J gene: TRBJ1-2
V gene: TRBV6-5

CDR3 protein: ASSLRTAGANVLT
D gene: NA
J gene: TRBJ2-6
V gene: TRBV13

CDR3 protein: ASSLTGQTWGSPLH
D gene: NA
J gene: TRBJ1-6
V gene: TRBV7-9

CDR3 protein: ASSWARDSNQPQH
D gene: NA
J gene: TRBJ1-5
V gene: TRBV6-5

CDR3 protein: ASREIQEGY
D gene: NA
J gene: TRBJ2-4
V gene: TRBV2

CDR3 protein: ASSFDRSSGANVLT
D gene: NA
J gene: TRBJ2-6
V gene: TRBV5-4

CDR3 protein: ASSGQTGNEQF
D gene: NA
J gene: TRBJ2-1
V gene: TRBV9

CDR3 protein: SAGVGQGHGYT
D gene: TRBD1
J gene: TRBJ1-2
V gene: TRBV29-1

CDR3 protein: ASSQGQEISTGELF
D gene: NA
J gene: TRBJ2-2
V gene: TRBV4-1

CDR3 protein: ASRDAGGAPETQY
D gene: NA
J gene: TRBJ2-5
V gene: TRBV6-6

CDR3 protein: SVVRASGDGYT
D gene: NA
J gene: TRBJ1-2
V gene: TRBV29-1

CDR3 protein: ASSEASGGAYNEQF
D gene: TRBD2
J gene: TRBJ2-1
V gene: TRBV6-1

CDR3 protein: AISATGGGGAF
D gene: NA
J gene: TRBJ1-1
V gene: TRBV10-3

CDR3 protein: ASRGQGDTEAF
D gene: TRBD1
J gene: TRBJ1-1
V gene: TRBV6-6

CDR3 protein: ASSLGGSGVDEKLF
D gene: NA
J gene: TRBJ1-4
V gene: TRBV5-4

CDR3 protein: ASSFEGEETQY
D gene: NA
J gene: TRBJ2-5
V gene: TRBV5-1

CDR3 protein: ASSSTDTTLSYEQY
D gene: NA
J gene: TRBJ2-7
V gene: TRBV6-6

CDR3 protein: SASKGTGITARSYNEQF
D gene: TRBD1
J gene: TRBJ2-1
V gene: TRBV29-1

CDR3 protein: ASSYTKQGVHGYT
D gene: TRBD1
J gene: TRBJ1-2
V gene: TRBV6-6

CDR3 protein: SVTGVKASSYNEQF
D gene: NA
J gene: TRBJ2-1
V gene: TRBV29-1

CDR3 protein: ASSPPTTGNTGELF
D gene: NA
J gene: TRBJ2-2
V gene: TRBV18

CDR3 protein: ASSQGGGARNEQF
D gene: TRBD2
J gene: TRBJ2-1
V gene: TRBV4-3